Listed here are 17 T cell receptor beta chains from one sample, sequenced in a study of PD-L1 blockade in urothelial cancer. TCRdb keeps only in-frame clones here, not all; method: immunoSEQ multiplex PCR. The sample lists 35,000 or so clones, 80% to 90% occurring once. The source material was PBMCs, sampled around atezolizumab (anti-PD-L1) treatment. These receptor sequences come from a man in his 60s with urothelial cancer.

This chain connects TRBV6-5 to TRBJ2-7; D might be TRBD2 (5 bases). In germline, CDR1 is MNHEY, CDR2 SVGAGI. V was cut by 4 bases and J by 6 bases, with 19 bases left in between. This CDR3 has 15 amino acids. The CDR3 loop is CASSSPRGSGREQYF. The CDR3 nucleotides are TGTGCCAGCAGTTCCCCACGGGGATCGGGCCGCGAGCAGTACTTC.

This clone was observed a few times. In DNA form, the CDR3 reads TGCGCCAGCAGCACTAGCGGGGGGGCAACAGATACGCAGTATTTT. Translation gives CASSTSGGATDTQYF. The J gene is TRBJ2-3, the V gene TRBV5-1; TRBD2 matches at 13 bases. With V trimmed by 4 bases and J by 3 bases, 2 bases remained unmatched. Germline assignment: CDR1 SGHRS and CDR2 YFSETQ. The CDR3 totals 15 residues.

The J gene is TRBJ2-3, the V gene TRBV4-3, with 11 bases aligning to TRBD2. Trimming took 1 base from V and 6 from J; bases not matched to a gene: 3. There are 15 residues in the CDR3. Germline V gives CDR1 LGHNA, CDR2 YSLEER. In DNA form, the CDR3 reads TGCGCCAGCAGCCAAGCGGCTAGCGGGAGGGATACGCAGTATTTT. Protein: CASSQAASGRDTQYF.

The chain links TRBV5-6 to TRBJ2-5, with 7 bases identical to TRBD2. J was trimmed by 5 bases and V by 0 bases; bases with no gene match: 4. The CDR3 length is 14 residues. Germline V gene data show CDR1 as SGHDT and CDR2 as YYEEEE. CDR3 region: CASSLGGSWETQYF. CDR3 nucleotide sequence: TGTGCCAGCAGCTTGGGCGGGAGCTGGGAGACCCAGTACTTC.

The chain employs TRBV28 and TRBJ2-3, with TRBD1 matching 9 bases. The CDR3 totals 16 residues. After removal of 5 bases from V and 2 bases from J, the junction contained 8 bases not matched to a gene. Germline CDR1 MDHEN, CDR2 SYDVKM. Written as DNA, the CDR3 is TGTGCCAGCAGTGCACCGGGACAGGGCTCCACAGATACGCAGTATTTT. This translates into CASSAPGQGSTDTQYF.

This clone was detected a few times. A read error may produce the germline difference seen at one junction end. The chain combines TRBV7-7 with TRBJ2-2; 10 bases align to TRBD2. This CDR3 has 16 amino acids. CDR1 SSHAT and CDR2 FNYEAQ come from the germline V gene (reference sequence). CDR3 in amino acids: CASSPRSGGAGGELFF. DNA for the CDR3: TGTGCTAGCAGCCCAAGGAGCGGGGGGGCCGGCGGGGAGCTGTTTTTT.

V usage is TRBV27 and J usage is TRBJ2-1, with D perhaps TRBD2 (5 bases). CDR1 is MNHEY, CDR2 SMNVEV, per germline (reference sequence). Trimming stripped 6 bases from V and 5 bases from J, with 8 bases between. This CDR3 contains 12 residues. This CDR3 reads CASRERNNEQFF. Here the CDR3 DNA reads TGTGCCAGCAGGGAGCGGAACAATGAGCAGTTCTTC.

In this sample, this clone turned up a few times. The chain employs TRBV5-1 and TRBJ2-3, with TRBD2 matching over 14 bases. Germline V gene sequence: CDR1 SGHRS, CDR2 YFSETQ. The length of the CDR3 is 21 residues. V shed 4 bases and J 2 bases; nucleotides not matched to a gene: 18. CDR3 nucleotides: TGCGCCAGCAGCATGGACCCGACTGGGACTAGCGGGGGACAAAACACAGATACGCAGTATTTT. Amino acids: CASSMDPTGTSGGQNTDTQYF.

V and J are TRBV2 and TRBJ2-7, with D possibly TRBD2 on 6 matching bases. Between the trimmed V and J ends, which lost 4 bases and 9 bases, there was a span of 10 bases. Germline V gives CDR1 SNHLY, CDR2 FYNNEI. There are 11 residues in the CDR3. The CDR3 nucleotides are TGTGCCAGCAGTGGCTTAGCGGTGCAGTACTTC. It yields the protein CASSGLAVQYF.

The J gene is TRBJ2-5, the V gene TRBV4-1; 10 bases fit TRBD2. This CDR3 spans 15 amino acids. V lost 3 bases and J lost 5; bases outside the gene matches: 6. The germline CDR1 and CDR2 sequences are MGHRA and YSYEKL. The CDR3 nucleotides are TGCGCCAGCAGCCACAATAGCGGGGGGTGGGAGACCCAGTACTTC. This sequence encodes CASSHNSGGWETQYF.

The chain uses TRBV11-1 and TRBJ2-1; D is unclear. V was cut by 4 bases and J by 4 bases, with 11 bases left in between. The CDR3 has 14 residues. The germline gives CDR1 SGHAT, CDR2 FQDESV (reference sequence). CDR3 sequence: CASSSTSMYNEQFF. The DNA for the CDR3 is TGTGCCAGCAGCTCCACGTCTATGTACAATGAGCAGTTCTTC. The full variable domain, rest sourced from reference TRBV11-1 and TRBJ2-1, is EAEVAQSPRYKITEKSQAVAFWCDPISGHATLYWYRQILGQGPELLVQFQDESVVDDSQLPKDRFSAERLKGVDSTLKIQPAELGDSAMYLCASSSTSMYNEQFFGPGTRLTVL.

The chain has TRBV27 and TRBJ2-7, with a weak D call TRBD1 (5 bases). The germline CDR1 and CDR2 sequences are MNHEY and SMNVEV (reference sequence). This CDR3 is built from 14 residues. Trimming left V 2 bases short and J 2 bases short, with 10 bases between. CDR3 DNA: TGTGCCAGCAGTTTAGGTACAGGCCCCTACGAGCAGTACTTC. This translates into CASSLGTGPYEQYF.

The chain recombines TRBV28 with TRBJ1-1; no definite D call. V was clipped by 3 bases and J by 1 base, with 12 bases between them. The CDR3 is 15 residues long. Germline CDR1 and CDR2: MDHEN and SYDVKM. CDR3 coding DNA: TGTGCCAGCAGTTTTCAGGTACTGGCGAACACTGAAGCTTTCTTT. It specifies CASSFQVLANTEAFF.

CDR3 sequence (DNA): TGTGCAAGTCGCTTATACTCGATTGACATAGAGACCCAGTACTTC. Translation: CASRLYSIDIETQYF. The V gene is TRBV12-2, the J gene TRBJ2-5; TRBD1 is taken as the D call from the table, unchecked against the DNA. TRBV12-2 is listed as a pseudogene. CDR3 length: 15 residues.

This rearrangement joins TRBV5-1 to TRBJ1-3, with 7 bases fitting TRBD1. Germline CDR1 is SGHRS and CDR2 is YFSETQ. The length of the CDR3 is 20 residues. Trimming cost V 4 bases and J 0 bases; bases outside gene matches: 19. In DNA, the CDR3 is TGCGCCAGCAGCCCATTCCGCCGGGACAGCAACCCGAGCTCTGGAAACACCATATATTTT. Its translation: CASSPFRRDSNPSSGNTIYF.

The rearrangement uses TRBV13 and TRBJ2-5; D is possibly TRBD2 (6 bases). This CDR3 is 16 amino acids long. The V gene's germline CDR1 is PRHDT and CDR2 FYEKMQ (reference sequence). The V and J ends lost 5 bases and 5 bases respectively, with 21 bases between them. CDR3 sequence: CASSTISGGGGETQYF. CDR3 bases: TGTGCCAGCAGCACCATCAGCGGCGGAGGAGGGGAGACCCAGTACTTC.

The chain carries TRBV28 and TRBJ1-3; D is possibly TRBD1 (6 bases). The V gene lost 6 bases and the J gene lost 0 bases, with 12 bases spanning the gap. Germline values: CDR1 MDHEN, CDR2 SYDVKM. The CDR3 covers 15 residues. CDR3: CASRSWTVSGNTIYF. The DNA of the CDR3 is TGTGCCAGCAGGTCCTGGACAGTCTCTGGAAACACCATATATTTT.